The rows below give T cell receptor beta chains drawn from one sample of a study of blood T cells in healthy people across ages. TCRdb independently ran MiXCR on the 5' RACE reads; one entry per CDR3 protein. The top ten hold roughly 19% of the sample, which has some 800,000 distinct CDR3 sequences, approximately 44% seen once. What was sequenced was blood. These receptors all stem from a man aged 60 to 75 in good health. Each CDR3 is given with its conserved first and last residue. D genes are given only for firm matches.

cdr3_aa: CASSWIGVVQSSYNEQFF; v_call: TRBV5-8; j_call: TRBJ2-1; d_call: .
cdr3_aa: CASSQDHISFGQFF; v_call: TRBV3-1; j_call: TRBJ2-1; d_call: .
cdr3_aa: CASRKPGQGGETQYF; v_call: TRBV6-2/TRBV6-3; j_call: TRBJ2-5; d_call: TRBD1
cdr3_aa: CASSQGAPGLAGADTQYF; v_call: TRBV4-3; j_call: TRBJ2-3; d_call: TRBD2
cdr3_aa: CASSSGGLAPYNEQFF; v_call: TRBV7-2; j_call: TRBJ2-1; d_call: TRBD2
cdr3_aa: CASSPSTGTAYF; v_call: TRBV7-2; j_call: TRBJ2-4; d_call: TRBD1
cdr3_aa: CASSPAGWEQYF; v_call: TRBV3-1; j_call: TRBJ2-7; d_call: .
cdr3_aa: CASSHPADTGELFF; v_call: TRBV5-1; j_call: TRBJ2-2; d_call: .
cdr3_aa: CAISRNPNSGNTIYF; v_call: TRBV10-3; j_call: TRBJ1-3; d_call: .
cdr3_aa: CASSPQTGAPKLGSPLHF; v_call: TRBV6-1; j_call: TRBJ1-6; d_call: .
cdr3_aa: CASGLPQSMLSYNEQFF; v_call: TRBV12-5; j_call: TRBJ2-1; d_call: .
cdr3_aa: CASSPRVPNYEQYF; v_call: TRBV27; j_call: .; d_call: .
cdr3_aa: CASSPRASGGTNTGELFF; v_call: TRBV12-3/TRBV12-4; j_call: TRBJ2-2; d_call: TRBD2
cdr3_aa: CASKKQGYEQYF; v_call: TRBV28; j_call: TRBJ2-7; d_call: .
cdr3_aa: CSVLATATYEQYF; v_call: TRBV29-1; j_call: TRBJ2-7; d_call: .
cdr3_aa: CASSDVGRADEQFF; v_call: TRBV25-1; j_call: TRBJ2-1; d_call: .
cdr3_aa: CASSVNVNTEAFF; v_call: TRBV5-1; j_call: TRBJ1-1; d_call: .
cdr3_aa: CSALWPSSSYNEQYF; v_call: TRBV20-1; j_call: .; d_call: .
cdr3_aa: CATDDGFTEAFF; v_call: TRBV6-2/TRBV6-3; j_call: TRBJ1-1; d_call: .
cdr3_aa: CASSLVAGDPAYEQYF; v_call: TRBV5-1; j_call: TRBJ2-7; d_call: .
cdr3_aa: CAISERQGVRSGANVLTF; v_call: TRBV10-3; j_call: TRBJ2-6; d_call: TRBD1
cdr3_aa: CASSTGTGYTDKGYTF; v_call: TRBV28; j_call: TRBJ1-2; d_call: TRBD1
cdr3_aa: CASTTPGTSGGYNEQFF; v_call: TRBV2; j_call: TRBJ2-1; d_call: TRBD2
cdr3_aa: CASRTRASGTNTGELFF; v_call: TRBV4-1; j_call: TRBJ2-2; d_call: .
cdr3_aa: CSARGQDNRMLNEKLFF; v_call: TRBV20-1; j_call: TRBJ1-4; d_call: .
cdr3_aa: CSARAQTGGLNQPQHF; v_call: TRBV20-1; j_call: TRBJ1-5; d_call: TRBD1
cdr3_aa: CASSPTADFETQYF; v_call: TRBV5-6; j_call: TRBJ2-5; d_call: .
cdr3_aa: CASSGSLGPAYNEQFF; v_call: TRBV12-3/TRBV12-4; j_call: TRBJ2-1; d_call: .
cdr3_aa: CASSRRDRQNHEQFF; v_call: TRBV3-1; j_call: TRBJ2-1; d_call: .
cdr3_aa: CASSLRPGYEQYF; v_call: TRBV7-2; j_call: TRBJ2-7; d_call: .
cdr3_aa: CATSGAIPSTDTQYF; v_call: TRBV24-1; j_call: TRBJ2-3; d_call: .
cdr3_aa: CSVDVAGRNEQFF; v_call: TRBV29-1; j_call: TRBJ2-1; d_call: TRBD2
cdr3_aa: CSARETSGGFEQYF; v_call: TRBV20-1; j_call: TRBJ2-7; d_call: TRBD2